The 28 T cell receptor beta chains below all came from one sample that was sequenced in a study of CD8 T cells in Susac syndrome. Random hexamers served to reverse transcribe roughly 0.45 to 1 ug RNA. TCRdb ran MiXCR on the immunoSEQ multiplex PCR reads and lists one entry per CDR3 protein. This sample has approximately 170,000 distinct CDR3 sequences, with roughly 95% found just once. The sequencing input was CD4+ T cells from PBMCs. All receptors come from a human donor in good health.

The chain combines TRBV5-1 with TRBJ2-6; D is unresolved. CDR1 and CDR2 (germline): SGHRS, YFSETQ. Deletions cut 4 bases from V and 0 bases from J, with 5 bases between. The CDR3 runs 14 residues. The CDR3 region is CASSVSSGANVLTF. CDR3 coding DNA: TGCGCCAGCAGCGTGAGCTCTGGGGCCAACGTCCTGACTTTC.

V is TRBV7-2 and J is TRBJ2-1, with 9 bases identical to TRBD2. V shed 1 base, J shed 4 bases, and the junction held 5 bases outside the gene matches. The CDR3 consists of 16 residues. The germline CDR1 and CDR2 sequences are SGHTA and FQGNSA. The CDR3 region is CASSLDSGGLYNEQFF. Here the CDR3 DNA reads TGTGCCAGCAGCTTAGACAGCGGGGGGCTATACAATGAGCAGTTCTTC.

The rearrangement joins TRBV29-1 to TRBJ1-1; D is perhaps TRBD1 (5 bases). The ends were cut back, 6 bases at V and 4 bases at J, with 12 bases in the middle. Germline values: CDR1 SQVTM, CDR2 ANQGSEA. The CDR3 consists of 12 residues. CDR3 protein: CSVSGWSTEAFF. The CDR3 DNA follows: TGCAGCGTATCAGGGTGGAGCACTGAAGCTTTCTTT. The full variable domain, completed using reference TRBV29-1 and TRBJ1-1, is SAVISQKPSRDICQRGTSLTIQCQVDSQVTMMFWYRQQPGQSLTLIATANQGSEATYESGFVIDKFPISRPNLTFSTLTVSNMSPEDSSIYLCSVSGWSTEAFFGQGTRLTVV.

In DNA, the CDR3 is TGCAGTGCTCCCGGGTCGAGGGGGACCCAGTACTTC. This encodes CSAPGSRGTQYF. V and J are TRBV20-1 and TRBJ2-5; D is tentatively TRBD1 or TRBD2 (5 bases each). From germline, CDR1 is DFQATT and CDR2 SNEGSKA (reference sequence). Deletions cut 5 bases from V and 7 bases from J, with 14 bases between. This CDR3 has 12 amino acids.

This clonotype was detected once. The junction departs from the called germline gene at one end, perhaps through a read error. The V and J genes are TRBV6-1 and TRBJ1-2; the D is unclear. The CDR3 spans 14 residues. Germline V gives CDR1 MNHNS, CDR2 SASEGT. The CDR3 DNA reads as TGTGCCAGCAGCGAAGTTGTAGACGGATATGGCTACACCTTC. Translation: CASSEVVDGYGYTF.

This rearrangement joins TRBV3-1 to TRBJ2-1; 9 bases align to TRBD2. Trimming at V came to 0 bases and at J to 5 bases, leaving 11 bases not matched to a gene. Per germline, CDR1 LGHDT and CDR2 YNNKEL (reference sequence). CDR3 size: 18 residues. The CDR3 sequence: CASSQEAYFSGGNNEQFF. Here the CDR3 DNA reads TGTGCCAGCAGCCAAGAGGCCTATTTTAGCGGGGGAAACAATGAGCAGTTCTTC.

This clonotype occurred once. This rearrangement joins TRBV9 to TRBJ1-6; tentative D call: TRBD1 (5 bases). The CDR3 is 14 amino acids. V lost 0 bases to trimming and J lost 10 bases, with 11 bases between them. CDR1 SGDLS and CDR2 YYNGEE come from the germline V gene. CDR3 sequence (DNA): TGTGCCAGCAGCGTAGCTACGGGGGGATCACCCCTCCACTTT. Translating it yields CASSVATGGSPLHF.

The count of this clonotype is one. CDR3 in amino acids: CASSPPGAHEQFF. The CDR3 DNA sequence: TGTGCCAGCAGCCCCCCGGGGGCCCATGAGCAGTTCTTC. This chain links TRBV3-1 with TRBJ2-1; D possibly matches TRBD1 or TRBD2 (6 bases each). V lost 4 bases, J lost 8 bases, and 12 bases lay in between. CDR1 LGHDT and CDR2 YNNKEL come from the germline V gene (reference sequence). The CDR3 has 13 amino acids.

CDR3 sequence: CASSQPGQLSDTGELFF. The CDR3 coding sequence is TGCGCCAGCAGTCAACCGGGACAGCTATCGGACACCGGGGAGCTGTTTTTT. V gene TRBV23-1 combines with J gene TRBJ2-2, with TRBD1 matching 7 bases. TRBV23-1 is an ORF for which the function is uncertain. The CDR3 consists of 17 residues. The V and J ends lost 2 bases and 3 bases, in that order; junction bases with no gene match: 9.

V is TRBV4-1 and J is TRBJ2-5; D may be TRBD1 (5 bases). In germline, CDR1 is MGHRA, CDR2 YSYEKL. This CDR3 contains 16 residues. Trimming cost V 4 bases and J 1 base, with 16 bases left between them. CDR3 region: CASSPLLVGRQETQYF. The CDR3 nucleotides are TGCGCCAGCAGCCCTCTATTAGTGGGGCGCCAAGAGACCCAGTACTTC.

This chain connects TRBV7-8 to TRBJ1-3; possible D gene TRBD1, 5 bases. V shed 4 bases and J shed 3 bases, with 13 bases lying between them. In germline, CDR1 is SGHVS, CDR2 FQNEAQ. The CDR3 extends over 15 amino acids. In DNA form, the CDR3 reads TGTGCCAGCAGCTATAGACAGTCCCTTGGAAACACCATATATTTT. It specifies CASSYRQSLGNTIYF.

The V call is TRBV7-9, the J call TRBJ1-5, with 9 bases that match TRBD1. With V trimmed by 1 base and J by 7 bases, 8 bases remained unmatched. CDR3 size: 16 residues. The germline gives CDR1 SEHNR, CDR2 FQNEAQ (reference sequence). Here the CDR3 reads CASSLGGTGRGQPQHF. The DNA for the CDR3 is TGTGCCAGCAGCTTAGGTGGGACAGGGCGGGGGCAGCCCCAGCATTTT.

A single count supports this clonotype. V usage is TRBV5-1 and J usage is TRBJ1-1; 8 bases are a match to TRBD1. CDR1 and CDR2 from the germline V gene are SGHRS and YFSETQ. The CDR3 totals 14 residues. After removal of 2 bases from V and 4 bases from J, the junction contained 4 bases not matched to a gene. This chain's CDR3 is CASSLQTGGTEAFF. In DNA form, the CDR3 reads TGCGCCAGCAGCTTACAAACAGGGGGCACTGAAGCTTTCTTT.

The V gene is TRBV20-1, the J gene TRBJ2-1; TRBD2 aligns across 10 bases. After removal of 3 bases from V and 4 bases from J, the junction contained 3 bases not matched to a gene. The CDR3 extends over 14 amino acids. From germline, CDR1 is DFQATT and CDR2 SNEGSKA (reference sequence). DNA of the CDR3: TGCAGTGCTAGGCTTAGCGGGGGGTACAATGAGCAGTTCTTC. Its translation is CSARLSGGYNEQFF.

The chain is built from TRBV20-1 and TRBJ1-2; a possible D gene is TRBD1 (5 bases). The germline CDR1 and CDR2 sequences are DFQATT and SNEGSKA (reference sequence). The CDR3 runs 14 residues. The V gene lost 6 bases and the J gene lost 4 bases, with 18 bases spanning the gap. DNA for the CDR3: TGCAGTGCCCAGAGGTGGGGACCCTCCTATGGCTACACCTTC. It codes for CSAQRWGPSYGYTF.

This chain uses TRBV9 with TRBJ2-1; weak D call: TRBD1 (6 bases). Germline CDR1 and CDR2: SGDLS and YYNGEE. The CDR3 consists of 15 residues. V lost 3 bases and J 2 bases, leaving 12 bases between the germline ends. CDR3 protein: CASSAQGRTYNEQFF. For the CDR3, the DNA is TGTGCCAGCAGCGCACAGGGCCGTACCTACAATGAGCAGTTCTTC.

The chain combines TRBV5-4 with TRBJ2-5; D might be TRBD1 (6 bases). In germline, CDR1 is SGHNT, CDR2 YYREEE (reference sequence). The CDR3 is made up of 15 amino acids. Trimming cost V 4 bases and J 5 bases, with 18 bases left between them. CDR3 sequence reads: CASSPDTGKGETQYF. CDR3 sequence (DNA): TGTGCCAGCAGCCCAGACACAGGGAAGGGGGAGACCCAGTACTTC.

CDR3 nucleotide sequence: TGTGCCAGCAGCCCACAGGAAAGCCATAACTATGGCTACACCTTC. Its protein is CASSPQESHNYGYTF. This chain uses TRBV9 with TRBJ1-2; a possible D gene is TRBD1 (5 bases). The CDR3 contains 15 residues. Trimming removed 4 bases at V and 1 base at J, with 14 bases between. Germline V gene data show CDR1 as SGDLS and CDR2 as YYNGEE. The whole variable domain, remainder taken from reference TRBV9 and TRBJ1-2, is DSGVTQTPKHLITATGQRVTLRCSPRSGDLSVYWYQQSLDQGLQFLIQYYNGEERAKGNILERFSAQQFPDLHSELNLSSLELGDSALYFCASSPQESHNYGYTFGSGTRLTVV.

This chain joins TRBV15 and TRBJ1-5; D not certain. V dropped 0 bases and J dropped 5 bases, with 5 bases sitting between them. Germline V lookup: CDR1 LNHNV, CDR2 YYDKDF (reference sequence). The CDR3 spans 13 residues. Here the CDR3 reads CATSRDRHQPQHF. The CDR3 coding sequence is TGTGCCACCAGCAGAGATCGGCATCAGCCCCAGCATTTT.

The CDR3 loop reads CASSRRAVQETQYF. The CDR3 DNA reads as TGCGCCAGCAGCCGACGCGCGGTTCAAGAGACCCAGTACTTC. This chain joins TRBV5-1 and TRBJ2-5; no definite D call. There are 14 residues in the CDR3. CDR1 is SGHRS, CDR2 YFSETQ, per germline. Trimming took 4 bases from V and 2 from J, leaving 12 bases between them.

The chain is built from TRBV6-4 and TRBJ2-3; 13 nucleotides align to TRBD2. This CDR3 has 13 residues. V dropped 8 bases and J dropped 5; count of bases not matched to a gene: 1. Germline-derived CDR1 and CDR2 are MRHNA and SNTAGT. CDR3 loop: CASRTSGGDTQYF. The CDR3 nucleotides read TGTGCCAGCCGGACTAGCGGGGGAGATACGCAGTATTTT.

A few counts support this clonotype. The V and J genes are TRBV6-2 or TRBV6-3 and TRBJ2-5; no clear D gene. Trimming shortened V by 4 bases and J by 2 bases, and 5 bases separated the two germline ends. The V gene's germline CDR1 is MNHEY and CDR2 SVGEGT. This CDR3 has 12 residues. The CDR3, as DNA: TGTGCCAGCAGTTTCAATCAAGAGACCCAGTACTTC. Its protein is CASSFNQETQYF.

This chain joins TRBV5-1 and TRBJ1-6; D gene ambiguous. V was trimmed by 4 bases and J by 7 bases, leaving 12 bases between them. This CDR3 contains 14 residues. Germline V lookup: CDR1 SGHRS, CDR2 YFSETQ. Here the CDR3 reads CASSQRSGNSPLHF. As DNA, the CDR3 is TGCGCCAGCAGCCAAAGGTCCGGGAATTCACCCCTCCACTTT.

CDR3 DNA: TGTGCCAGCAGTTTTACCGGGGGGCGATCAGGAACTGAAGCTTTCTTT. Translation: CASSFTGGRSGTEAFF. This chain connects TRBV27 to TRBJ1-1; maybe TRBD1 (6 bases). The germline gives CDR1 MNHEY, CDR2 SMNVEV (reference sequence). Trimming removed 3 bases at V and 5 bases at J, with 19 bases between. The CDR3 consists of 16 residues.

V gene TRBV7-2 combines with J gene TRBJ2-5; possible D gene TRBD1, 7 bases. The length of the CDR3 is 14 residues. The germline V and J ends were trimmed by 5 bases and 4 bases, with 14 bases remaining between them. In germline, CDR1 is SGHTA, CDR2 FQGNSA. CDR3: CASSTYRGGETQYF. CDR3 in DNA: TGTGCCAGCAGCACTTACAGGGGAGGAGAGACCCAGTACTTC.

The V gene is TRBV7-2, the J gene TRBJ2-2, with a tentative D call TRBD1 (5 bases). This CDR3 has 14 amino acids. V lost 0 bases, J lost 7 bases, and 9 bases lay in between. In germline, CDR1 is SGHTA, CDR2 FQGNSA. DNA for the CDR3: TGTGCCAGCAGCTTAGCGGCAGGGTACGGGGAGCTGTTTTTT. This sequence encodes CASSLAAGYGELFF.

The V and J genes are TRBV20-1 and TRBJ2-4; a weak D match, TRBD2 (6 bases). V gave up 2 bases and J gave up 5 bases, with 13 bases separating them. CDR1 and CDR2 from the germline V gene are DFQATT and SNEGSKA (reference sequence). The CDR3 covers 14 residues. The CDR3 DNA reads as TGCAGTGCTAGAACCGGGACTTCTGAAAACATTCAGTACTTC. Protein sequence: CSARTGTSENIQYF.

The rearrangement uses TRBV2 and TRBJ2-7; D remains unclear. V gave up 7 bases and J gave up 5 bases, with 9 bases separating them. The CDR3 has 11 amino acids. Germline values: CDR1 SNHLY, CDR2 FYNNEI. CDR3 protein: CASTYADEQYF. CDR3 DNA: TGTGCCAGCACCTATGCTGACGAGCAGTACTTC.